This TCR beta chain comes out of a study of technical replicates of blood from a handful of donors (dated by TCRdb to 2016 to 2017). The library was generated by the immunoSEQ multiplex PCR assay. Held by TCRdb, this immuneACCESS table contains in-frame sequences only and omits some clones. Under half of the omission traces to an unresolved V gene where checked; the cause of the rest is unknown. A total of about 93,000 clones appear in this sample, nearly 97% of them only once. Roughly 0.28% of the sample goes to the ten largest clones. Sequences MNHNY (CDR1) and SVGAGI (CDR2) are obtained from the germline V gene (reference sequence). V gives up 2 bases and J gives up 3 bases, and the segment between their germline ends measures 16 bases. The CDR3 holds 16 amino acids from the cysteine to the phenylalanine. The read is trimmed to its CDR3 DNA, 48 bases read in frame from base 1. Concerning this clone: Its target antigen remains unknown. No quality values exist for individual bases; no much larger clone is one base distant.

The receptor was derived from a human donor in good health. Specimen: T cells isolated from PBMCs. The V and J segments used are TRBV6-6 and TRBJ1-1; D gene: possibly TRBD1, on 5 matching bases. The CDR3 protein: CASSYGAFRGHTEAFF. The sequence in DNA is TGTGCCAGCAGTTACGGGGCCTTTCGAGGACACACTGAAGCTTTCTTT.